A selection of T cell receptor beta chains follows, all from one sample in a study of T cell repertoires in cytomegalovirus infection. Each CDR3 protein gets one entry after TCRdb re-called the reads with MiXCR. The repertoire includes 680,000 or so distinct CDR3 sequences, around a third of them detected once, and around a sixth sits in the top ten. Antigens of these TCRs are unknown. Sequenced here: cultured PBMCs, sampled from culture after CMV antigen stimulation. All receptors come from a human donor in good health (CMV status not recorded). Some clones in this sample may be carry-over from other donors' samples. Each CDR3 is given with its conserved first and last residue. D genes are given only for firm matches. Only some rows state a clone size, as once, few, many or a class for expanded clones.

d_gene: TRBD1; j_gene: TRBJ2-2; abundance: .; v_gene: TRBV7-2; CDR3aa: CASSPAGTGGTGELFF; CDR3nt: TGTGCCAGCAGTCCCGCCGGGACAGGGGGCACCGGGGAGCTGTTTTTT
d_gene: TRBD1; j_gene: TRBJ2-7; abundance: few; v_gene: TRBV6-1; CDR3aa: CASSEALYGQGGTYEQYF; CDR3nt: TGTGCCAGCAGTGAAGCGTTGTACGGACAGGGAGGAACCTACGAGCAGTACTTC
d_gene: .; j_gene: TRBJ2-3; abundance: .; v_gene: TRBV7-8; CDR3aa: CASSLYWEGPITTQDTQYF; CDR3nt: TGTGCCAGCAGCTTGTACTGGGAAGGGCCTATCACTACGCAAGATACGCAGTATTTT
d_gene: .; j_gene: TRBJ1-2; abundance: .; v_gene: TRBV20-1; CDR3aa: CSARDRGQPYGYTF; CDR3nt: TGCAGTGCTAGAGACAGGGGCCAACCCTATGGCTACACCTTC
d_gene: .; j_gene: TRBJ1-4; abundance: .; v_gene: TRBV6-6; CDR3aa: CASSDWTPTNEKLFF; CDR3nt: TGTGCCAGCAGTGACTGGACACCAACTAATGAAAAACTGTTTTTT
d_gene: TRBD2; j_gene: TRBJ2-7; abundance: few; v_gene: TRBV7-2; CDR3aa: CASSPIAGGRVPYEQYF; CDR3nt: TGTGCCAGCAGCCCTATAGCGGGGGGGAGGGTACCTTACGAGCAGTACTTC
d_gene: .; j_gene: TRBJ2-3; abundance: few; v_gene: TRBV5-4; CDR3aa: CASSGGDPTDTQYF; CDR3nt: TGTGCCAGCAGCGGGGGCGACCCCACAGATACGCAGTATTTT
d_gene: TRBD1; j_gene: TRBJ1-5; abundance: few; v_gene: TRBV6-2/TRBV6-3; CDR3aa: CASSYITRQGRVGNQPQHF; CDR3nt: TGTGCCAGCAGCTATATAACCCGACAGGGGCGTGTGGGCAATCAGCCCCAGCATTTT
d_gene: .; j_gene: TRBJ1-5; abundance: once; v_gene: TRBV19; CDR3aa: CASTSGLGRKPQHF; CDR3nt: TGTGCCAGTACCTCGGGGCTGGGTAGAAAGCCCCAGCATTTT
d_gene: .; j_gene: TRBJ2-7; abundance: .; v_gene: TRBV7-8; CDR3aa: CASSSWRTPTYEQYF; CDR3nt: TGTGCCAGCAGCTCTTGGCGGACGCCTACCTACGAGCAGTACTTC
d_gene: .; j_gene: TRBJ2-5; abundance: few; v_gene: TRBV5-4; CDR3aa: CASSSDQRKETQYF; CDR3nt: TGTGCCAGCAGCTCGGACCAGCGTAAAGAGACCCAGTACTTC
d_gene: .; j_gene: TRBJ2-7; abundance: few; v_gene: TRBV6-2/TRBV6-3; CDR3aa: CASSRDDSSQQYF; CDR3nt: TGTGCCAGCAGTAGGGACGATTCAAGCCAGCAGTACTTC
d_gene: .; j_gene: TRBJ1-1; abundance: .; v_gene: TRBV5-1; CDR3aa: CASSSPSTGNTEAFF; CDR3nt: TGCGCCAGCAGCTCCCCCAGTACAGGGAACACTGAAGCTTTCTTT
d_gene: TRBD2; j_gene: TRBJ2-3; abundance: few; v_gene: TRBV11-2; CDR3aa: CASSSTSGSNTQYF; CDR3nt: TGTGCCAGCAGCTCGACTAGCGGGAGCAATACGCAGTATTTT
d_gene: .; j_gene: TRBJ1-3; abundance: few; v_gene: TRBV6-8; CDR3aa: CASSLTLGGAGNTIYF; CDR3nt: TGTGCCAGCAGTCTGACCTTGGGGGGGGCTGGAAACACCATATATTTT
d_gene: .; j_gene: TRBJ2-1; abundance: few; v_gene: TRBV28; CDR3aa: CASSLRGGWSEQFF; CDR3nt: TGTGCCAGCAGTTTGAGGGGAGGTTGGAGTGAGCAGTTCTTC
d_gene: TRBD2; j_gene: TRBJ2-7; abundance: .; v_gene: TRBV3-1; CDR3aa: CASSQDRASGAYEQYF; CDR3nt: TGTGCCAGCAGCCAAGATCGGGCTAGCGGGGCCTACGAGCAGTACTTC
d_gene: .; j_gene: TRBJ1-3; abundance: few; v_gene: TRBV2; CDR3aa: CASSPQGPGNTIYF; CDR3nt: TGTGCCAGCAGTCCTCAGGGGCCTGGAAACACCATATATTTT
d_gene: .; j_gene: TRBJ1-5; abundance: .; v_gene: TRBV6-2/TRBV6-3; CDR3aa: CASSYSIPRTDNQPQHF; CDR3nt: TGTGCCAGCAGTTACTCGATTCCCCGGACAGACAATCAGCCCCAGCATTTT
d_gene: .; j_gene: TRBJ2-1; abundance: few; v_gene: TRBV7-9; CDR3aa: CASNHLQVATSNEQFF; CDR3nt: TGTGCCAGCAACCACCTCCAGGTGGCCACCTCCAATGAGCAGTTCTTC
d_gene: .; j_gene: TRBJ2-2; abundance: few; v_gene: TRBV4-1; CDR3aa: CASSQETGDTGELFF; CDR3nt: TGCGCCAGCAGCCAAGAGACCGGGGACACCGGGGAGCTGTTTTTT
d_gene: .; j_gene: TRBJ1-5; abundance: few; v_gene: TRBV7-2; CDR3aa: CASSFKSYSNQPQHF; CDR3nt: TGTGCCAGCAGCTTTAAATCCTATAGCAATCAGCCCCAGCATTTT
d_gene: .; j_gene: TRBJ2-1; abundance: .; v_gene: TRBV6-2/TRBV6-3; CDR3aa: CASRVWLDPQSNNEQFF; CDR3nt: TGTGCCAGCAGGGTCTGGCTAGACCCCCAGTCGAACAATGAGCAGTTCTTC
d_gene: .; j_gene: TRBJ2-3; abundance: many; v_gene: TRBV7-2; CDR3aa: CASSPGWAGLTDTQYF; CDR3nt: TGTGCCAGCAGCCCCGGATGGGCAGGGCTGACGGATACGCAGTATTTT
d_gene: .; j_gene: TRBJ2-1; abundance: .; v_gene: TRBV7-2; CDR3aa: CASSLGWQEQFF; CDR3nt: TGTGCCAGCAGCTTAGGATGGCAAGAGCAGTTCTTC
d_gene: TRBD1; j_gene: TRBJ2-1; abundance: .; v_gene: TRBV23-1; CDR3aa: CASRPPGQGAGIYNEQFF; CDR3nt: TGCGCCAGCAGACCTCCGGGACAGGGGGCGGGAATCTACAATGAGCAGTTCTTC
d_gene: .; j_gene: TRBJ1-3; abundance: many; v_gene: TRBV12-3/TRBV12-4; CDR3aa: CASSLLATGNTIYF; CDR3nt: TGTGCCAGCAGTTTATTGGCTACTGGAAACACCATATATTTT
d_gene: .; j_gene: TRBJ2-2; abundance: once; v_gene: TRBV12-3/TRBV12-4; CDR3aa: CASARGGELFF; CDR3nt: TGTGCCAGCGCGCGCGGCGGGGAGCTGTTTTTT
d_gene: TRBD2; j_gene: TRBJ2-7; abundance: .; v_gene: TRBV19; CDR3aa: CASSISGAPYEQYF; CDR3nt: TGTGCCAGTAGTATTAGCGGGGCCCCCTACGAGCAGTACTTC